This T cell receptor beta chain was observed in a study of blood T cell repertoires in COVID-19. The wider study: In each case, the material was cDNA or gDNA derived from T cells, B-cell-depleted T cells, or PBMCs.

Participants came from fewer than 25 US areas, aged roughly 18 to 100 years. Recovered status applied to Cohort 3 donors who had two consecutive negative PCRs. It also applied to those with clearance or with symptom resolution. After removal of 4 bases from V and 5 bases from J, the junction contained 7 bases not matched to a gene. The CDR3 length is 14 residues. From germline, CDR1 is SGDLS and CDR2 YYNGEE. Generated by immunoSEQ multiplex PCR, the TCRdb table keeps only in-frame clones and is missing some. The repertoire holds about 300,000 clones, just over 85% seen once, with 4% to 5% in the top ten.

V usage is TRBV9 and J usage is TRBJ2-3; 7 bases agree with TRBD2. This TCR was sampled from a man aged 25-45 years who had recovered from COVID-19. Material: PBMCs or T cells enriched from blood (not recorded which). The CDR3 nucleotides read TGTGCCAGCAGCCCGGCCGGCGGGGGAGATACGCAGTATTTT. Amino acid sequence: CASSPAGGGDTQYF.